A single sample is the source of the 3 T cell receptor beta chains below, sequenced in a study of blood T cell repertoires in COVID-19. The data were produced by immunoSEQ multiplex PCR, yet TCRdb's version contains in-frame clones alone and is incomplete. Of a few hundred thousand clones detected, around nine tenths appear once; the ten largest clones hold roughly 10%. The specimen sequenced was PBMCs or T cells enriched from blood (not recorded which). The receptors originated from a woman aged 45 to 65 who had recovered from COVID-19.

The chain has TRBV7-2 and TRBJ1-3, with a possible D match to TRBD1 (5 bases). V was pared by 6 bases and J by 4 bases, with 13 bases between. The CDR3 runs to 14 residues. Germline CDR1 is SGHTA and CDR2 is FQGNSA. The CDR3: CASRLTDEGNTIYF. Here the CDR3 DNA reads TGTGCCAGCAGATTGACAGATGAAGGAAACACCATATATTTT.

V is TRBV5-1 and J is TRBJ1-2; D not resolved. The V gene's germline CDR1 is SGHRS and CDR2 YFSETQ. This CDR3 is 14 amino acids long. V lost 2 bases to trimming and J lost 4 bases, with 12 bases between them. CDR3 sequence: CASSFSTDTYGYTF. In nucleotides, the CDR3 is TGCGCCAGCAGCTTCTCCACAGATACCTATGGCTACACCTTC.

V is TRBV5-4 and J is TRBJ2-2; TRBD1 matches 9 bases. The CDR3 is made up of 16 amino acids. The germline V gene encodes CDR1 SGHNT and CDR2 YYREEE (reference sequence). The ends lost 2 bases at V and 5 bases at J; junction bases unmatched: 7. The CDR3 nucleotides read TGTGCCAGCAGCTTTATCGGGACAGGGAGGACCGGGGAGCTGTTTTTT. Residues: CASSFIGTGRTGELFF.